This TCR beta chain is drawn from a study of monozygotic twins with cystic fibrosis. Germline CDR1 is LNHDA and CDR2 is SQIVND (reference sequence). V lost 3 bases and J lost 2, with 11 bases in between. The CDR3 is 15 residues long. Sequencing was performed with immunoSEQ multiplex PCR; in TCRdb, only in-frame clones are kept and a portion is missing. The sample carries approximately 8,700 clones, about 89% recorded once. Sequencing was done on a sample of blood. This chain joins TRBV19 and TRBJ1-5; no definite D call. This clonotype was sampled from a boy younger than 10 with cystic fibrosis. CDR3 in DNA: TGTGCCAGTAGTATCTATTCTGATGGCAATCAGCCCCAGCATTTT. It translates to CASSIYSDGNQPQHF.